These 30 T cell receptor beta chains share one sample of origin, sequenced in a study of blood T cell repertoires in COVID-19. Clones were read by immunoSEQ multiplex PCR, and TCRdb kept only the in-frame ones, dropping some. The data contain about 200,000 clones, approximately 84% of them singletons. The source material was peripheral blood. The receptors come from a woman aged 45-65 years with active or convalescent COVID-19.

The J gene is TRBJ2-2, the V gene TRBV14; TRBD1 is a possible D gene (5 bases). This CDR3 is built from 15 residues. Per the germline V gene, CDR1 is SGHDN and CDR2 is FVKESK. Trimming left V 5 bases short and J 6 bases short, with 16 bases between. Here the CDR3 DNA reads TGTGCCAGCAGCTTCCGACAGCGAGTTCCCGGGGAGCTGTTTTTT. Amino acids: CASSFRQRVPGELFF.

The CDR3 is CASSRGLAGEIYEQYF. The CDR3, as DNA: TGTGCCAGTAGTAGGGGACTAGCGGGAGAAATCTACGAGCAGTACTTC. The rearrangement uses TRBV19 and TRBJ2-7, with TRBD2 identical over 14 bases. CDR1 is LNHDA and CDR2 is SQIVND in the germline V gene (reference sequence). The CDR3 spans 16 residues. J was trimmed by 3 bases and V by 4 bases; bases with no gene match: 5.

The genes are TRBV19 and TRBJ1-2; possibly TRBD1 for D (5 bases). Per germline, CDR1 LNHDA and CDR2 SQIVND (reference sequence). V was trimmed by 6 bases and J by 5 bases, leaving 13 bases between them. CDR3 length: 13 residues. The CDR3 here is CASRPGGAYGYTF. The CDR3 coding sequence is TGTGCCAGTAGACCCGGAGGGGCTTATGGCTACACCTTC.

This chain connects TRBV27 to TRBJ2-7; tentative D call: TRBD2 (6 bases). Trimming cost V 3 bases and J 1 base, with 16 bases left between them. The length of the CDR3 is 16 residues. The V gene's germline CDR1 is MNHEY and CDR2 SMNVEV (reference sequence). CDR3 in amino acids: CASSLLDREWSYEQYV. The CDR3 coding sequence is TGTGCCAGCAGTTTGTTGGATCGGGAGTGGTCCTACGAGCAGTACGTC.

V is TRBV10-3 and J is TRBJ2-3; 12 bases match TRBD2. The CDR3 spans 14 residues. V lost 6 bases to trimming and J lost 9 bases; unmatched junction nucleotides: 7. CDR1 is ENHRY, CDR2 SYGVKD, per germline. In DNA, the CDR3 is TGTGCCATCAGGGGGACTAGCGGGCACGAAACGCAGTATTTT. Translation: CAIRGTSGHETQYF.

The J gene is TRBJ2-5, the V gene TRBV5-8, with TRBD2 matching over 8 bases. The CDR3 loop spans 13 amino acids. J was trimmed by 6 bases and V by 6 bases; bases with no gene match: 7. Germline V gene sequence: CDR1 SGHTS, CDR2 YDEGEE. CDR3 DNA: TGTGCCAGCACCCCAAAGCGGGGGAAGACCCAGTACTTC. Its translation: CASTPKRGKTQYF.

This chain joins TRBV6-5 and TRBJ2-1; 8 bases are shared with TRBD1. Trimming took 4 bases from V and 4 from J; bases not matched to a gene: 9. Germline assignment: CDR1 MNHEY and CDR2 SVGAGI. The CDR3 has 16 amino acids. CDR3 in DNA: TGTGCCAGCAGTTTCGCCTCAGGGGGCACATACAATGAGCAGTTCTTC. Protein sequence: CASSFASGGTYNEQFF.

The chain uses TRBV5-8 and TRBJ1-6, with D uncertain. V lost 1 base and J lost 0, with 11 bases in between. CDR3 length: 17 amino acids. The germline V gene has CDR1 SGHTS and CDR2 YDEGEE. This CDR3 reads CASSLYLSSSYNSPLHF. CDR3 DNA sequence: TGTGCCAGCAGCTTGTACCTTTCTAGCTCCTATAATTCACCCCTCCACTTT.

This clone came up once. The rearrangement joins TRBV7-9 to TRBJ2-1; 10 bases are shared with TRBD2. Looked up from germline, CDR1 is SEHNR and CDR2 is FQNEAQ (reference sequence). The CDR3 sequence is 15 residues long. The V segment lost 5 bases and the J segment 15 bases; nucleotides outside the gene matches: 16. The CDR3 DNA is TGTGCCAGCAGCCGCGGGACTAGCGAGGGGCATTCGTGGTTCTTC. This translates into CASSRGTSEGHSWFF. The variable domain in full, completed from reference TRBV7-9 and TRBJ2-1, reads DTGVSQNPRHKITKRGQNVTFRCDPISEHNRLYWYRQTLGQGPEFLTYFQNEAQLEKSRLLSDRFSAERPKGSFSTLEIQRTEQGDSAMYLCASSRGTSEGHSWFFGPGTRLTVL.

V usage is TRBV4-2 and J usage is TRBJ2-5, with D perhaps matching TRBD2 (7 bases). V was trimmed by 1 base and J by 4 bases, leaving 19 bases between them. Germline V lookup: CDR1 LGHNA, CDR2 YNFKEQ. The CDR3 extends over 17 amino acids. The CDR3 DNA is TGTGCCAGCAGCCAAGTAGGAGGTGGGGGGGCCGGAGAGACCCAGTACTTC. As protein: CASSQVGGGGAGETQYF.

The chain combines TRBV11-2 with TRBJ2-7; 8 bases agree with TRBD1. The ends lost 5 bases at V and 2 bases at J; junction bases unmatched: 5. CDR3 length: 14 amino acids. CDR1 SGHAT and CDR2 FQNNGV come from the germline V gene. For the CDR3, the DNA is TGTGCCAGCAGCCAAATACAGGGGGCCTACGAGCAGTACGTC. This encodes CASSQIQGAYEQYV.

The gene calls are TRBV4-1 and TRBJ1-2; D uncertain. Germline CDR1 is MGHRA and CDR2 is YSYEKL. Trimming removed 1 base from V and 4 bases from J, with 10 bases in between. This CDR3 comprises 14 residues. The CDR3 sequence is CASSQGQASYGYTF. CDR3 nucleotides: TGCGCCAGCAGCCAAGGTCAGGCGTCCTATGGCTACACCTTC.

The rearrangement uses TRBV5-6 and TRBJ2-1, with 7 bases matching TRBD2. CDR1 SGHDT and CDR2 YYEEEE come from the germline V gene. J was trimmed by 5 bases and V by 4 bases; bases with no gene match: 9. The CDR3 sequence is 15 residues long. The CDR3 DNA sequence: TGTGCCAGCAGCCCTGCGCTAGCGGTGAACAATGAGCAGTTCTTC. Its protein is CASSPALAVNNEQFF.

The CDR3 region is CASSFLYATNEKLFF. The CDR3 bases are TGTGCCAGCAGCTTTCTGTATGCAACTAATGAAAAACTGTTTTTT. The rearrangement uses TRBV2 and TRBJ1-4; D is uncertain. This CDR3 is built from 15 residues. Per the germline V gene, CDR1 is SNHLY and CDR2 is FYNNEI. With 6 bases removed from V and 0 bases from J, the gap between germline ends came to 11 bases.

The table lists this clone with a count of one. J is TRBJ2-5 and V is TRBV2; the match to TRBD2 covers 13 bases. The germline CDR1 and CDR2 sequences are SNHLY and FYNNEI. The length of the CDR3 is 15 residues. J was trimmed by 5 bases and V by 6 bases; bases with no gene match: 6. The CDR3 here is CASRGLAGSRETQYF. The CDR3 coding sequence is TGTGCCAGCAGGGGACTAGCGGGGAGTCGGGAGACCCAGTACTTC.

CDR3 amino acids: CASSLGQGASGANVLTF. For the CDR3, the DNA is TGTGCCAGCTCACTTGGACAGGGGGCCTCTGGGGCCAACGTCCTGACTTTC. V and J are TRBV18 and TRBJ2-6; 11 bases are shared with TRBD1. The germline CDR1 and CDR2 sequences are KGHSH and LQKENI. The length of the CDR3 is 17 residues. Germline trimming cut 4 bases from V and 0 bases from J; bases unmatched to any gene: 2.

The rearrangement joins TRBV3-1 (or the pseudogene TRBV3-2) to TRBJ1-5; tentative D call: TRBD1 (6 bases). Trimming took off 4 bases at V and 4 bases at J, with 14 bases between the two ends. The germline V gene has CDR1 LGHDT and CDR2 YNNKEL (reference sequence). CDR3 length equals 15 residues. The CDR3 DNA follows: TGTGCCAGCAGCCCAGGTAAGACAGGAAATCAGCCCCAGCATTTT. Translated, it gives CASSPGKTGNQPQHF.

The CDR3 loop is CASSPSGRVEAFF. The DNA for the CDR3 is TGCGCCAGCAGCCCCTCAGGCAGGGTTGAAGCTTTCTTT. V usage is TRBV4-1 and J usage is TRBJ1-1; perhaps TRBD1 as D (5 bases). Trimming took 4 bases from V and 7 from J, leaving 13 bases between them. CDR3 length: 13 amino acids. CDR1 and CDR2 (germline): MGHRA, YSYEKL.

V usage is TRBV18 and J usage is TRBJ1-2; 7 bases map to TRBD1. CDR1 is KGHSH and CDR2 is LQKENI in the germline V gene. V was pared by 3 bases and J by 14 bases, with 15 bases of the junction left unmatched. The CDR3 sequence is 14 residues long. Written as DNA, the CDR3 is TGTGCCAGCTCACCGTATACGGACAGGATGGATATTACCTTC. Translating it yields CASSPYTDRMDITF.

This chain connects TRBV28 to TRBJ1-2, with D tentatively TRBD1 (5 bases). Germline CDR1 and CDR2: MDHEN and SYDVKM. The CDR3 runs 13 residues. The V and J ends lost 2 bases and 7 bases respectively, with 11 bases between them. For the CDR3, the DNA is TGTGCCAGCAGTTTAGTCAGGGTGGGTGGCTACACCTTC. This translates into CASSLVRVGGYTF.

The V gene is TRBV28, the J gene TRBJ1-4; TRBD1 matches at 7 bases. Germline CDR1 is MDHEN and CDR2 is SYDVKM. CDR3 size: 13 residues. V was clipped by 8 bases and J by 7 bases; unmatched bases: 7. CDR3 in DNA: TGTGCCAGCTGGGACAGTTTCGGTGAAAAACTGTTTTTT. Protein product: CASWDSFGEKLFF.

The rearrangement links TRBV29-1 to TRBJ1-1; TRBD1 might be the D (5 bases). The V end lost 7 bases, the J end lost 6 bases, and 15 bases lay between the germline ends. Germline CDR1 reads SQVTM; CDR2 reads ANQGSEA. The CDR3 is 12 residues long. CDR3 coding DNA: TGCAGCGGGGGACGCGGGCTCGCTGAAGCTTTCTTT. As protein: CSGGRGLAEAFF.

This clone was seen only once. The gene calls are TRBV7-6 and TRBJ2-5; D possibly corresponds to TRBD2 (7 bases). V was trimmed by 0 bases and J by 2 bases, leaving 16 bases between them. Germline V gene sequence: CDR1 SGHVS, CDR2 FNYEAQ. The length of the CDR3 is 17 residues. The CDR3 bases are TGTGCCAGCAGCTTAGCGAGGGGGAGGGAGGGACAAGAGACCCAGTACTTC. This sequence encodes CASSLARGREGQETQYF. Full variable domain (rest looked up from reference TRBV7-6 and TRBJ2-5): GAGVSQSPRYKVTKRGQDVALRCDPISGHVSLYWYRQALGQGPEFLTYFNYEAQQDKSGLPNDRFSAERPEGSISTLTIQRTEQRDSAMYRCASSLARGREGQETQYFGPGTRLLVL.

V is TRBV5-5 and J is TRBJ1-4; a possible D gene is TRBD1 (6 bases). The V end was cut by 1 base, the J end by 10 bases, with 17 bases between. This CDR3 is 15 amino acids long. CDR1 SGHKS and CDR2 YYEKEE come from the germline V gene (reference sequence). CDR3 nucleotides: TGTGCCAGCAGCTTGCAATCCCCCGTACAGGGAAAACTGTTTTTT. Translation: CASSLQSPVQGKLFF.

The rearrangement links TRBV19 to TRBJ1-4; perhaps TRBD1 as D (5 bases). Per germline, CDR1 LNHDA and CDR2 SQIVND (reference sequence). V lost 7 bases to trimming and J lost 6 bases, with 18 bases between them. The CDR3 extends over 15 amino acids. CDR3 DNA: TGTGCCAGTACTTCAAAGGGGTTTAGGGATGAAAAACTGTTTTTT. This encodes CASTSKGFRDEKLFF.

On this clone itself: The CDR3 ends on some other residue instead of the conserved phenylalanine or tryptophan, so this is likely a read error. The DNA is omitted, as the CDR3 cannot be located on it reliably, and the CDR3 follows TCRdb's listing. CDR3 region: CASSLLALPRK. V and J are TRBV5-6 and TRBJ2-3; the table's D gene call, TRBD2, was not cross checked with the DNA. The CDR3 adds up to 11 amino acids, both ends counted. Germline values: CDR1 SGHDT, CDR2 YYEEEE.

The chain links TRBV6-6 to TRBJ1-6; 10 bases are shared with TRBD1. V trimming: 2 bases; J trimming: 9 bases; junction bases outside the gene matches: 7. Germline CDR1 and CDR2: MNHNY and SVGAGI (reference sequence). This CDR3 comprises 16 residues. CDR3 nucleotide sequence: TGTGCCAGCAGTTACGGGGGGACAGGGGAGGGTTCACCCCTCCACTTT. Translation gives CASSYGGTGEGSPLHF.

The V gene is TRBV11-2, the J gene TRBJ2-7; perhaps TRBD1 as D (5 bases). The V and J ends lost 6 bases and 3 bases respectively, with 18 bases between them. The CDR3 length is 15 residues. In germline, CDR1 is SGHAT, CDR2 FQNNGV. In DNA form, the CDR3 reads TGTGCCAGCAGTTCCCTCCCTGCACAGGACTACGAGCAGTACTTC. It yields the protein CASSSLPAQDYEQYF.

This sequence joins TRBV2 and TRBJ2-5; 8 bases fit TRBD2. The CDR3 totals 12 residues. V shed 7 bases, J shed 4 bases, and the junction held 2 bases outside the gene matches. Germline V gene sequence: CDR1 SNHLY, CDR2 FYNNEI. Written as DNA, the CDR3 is TGTGCCAGCAAACGGGAGGGAGAGACCCAGTACTTC. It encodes CASKREGETQYF.

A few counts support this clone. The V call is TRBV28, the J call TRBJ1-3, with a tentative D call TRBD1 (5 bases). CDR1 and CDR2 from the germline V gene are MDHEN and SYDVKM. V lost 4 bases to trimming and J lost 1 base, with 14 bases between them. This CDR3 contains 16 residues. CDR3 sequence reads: CASSSRRGTSGNTIYF. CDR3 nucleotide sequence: TGTGCCAGCAGTTCGCGCCGGGGGACGTCTGGAAACACCATATATTTT.